Reported below is one T cell receptor (beta chain). The antigen is unknown. With a J-beta primer mix and a sample-barcoded 5' primer, a second PCR ran roughly 6 to 11 cycles. Every molecule of cDNA carried a tag from a template-switch adaptor with 12 random nucleotides. TCRdb itself ran the 5' RACE reads through MiXCR, one entry per CDR3 protein. The sample includes over 600,000 distinct CDR3 sequences, about 45% of them seen just once. The data were taken from a study of blood T cells in healthy people across ages. Study-level background: Every two T cells gave about one barcoded beta molecule via template switching. Study outcomes and limitations: Roughly linear declines in TCR beta diversity per million T cells occurred with age.

Caucasian, healthy and from Russia, the donors were aged between 6 and 90. The TCR originated in a man older than 75 in good health. The sequenced material came from blood.

The CDR3, as DNA: TGTGCCAGCAGCTTCCGGGACTGGGGCGAGCAGTACTTC. It translates to CASSFRDWGEQYF. The rearrangement uses TRBV5-6 and TRBJ2-7; maybe TRBD2 (6 bases). Germline assignment: CDR1 SGHDT and CDR2 YYEEEE. The V end was cut by 2 bases, the J end by 6 bases, with 12 bases between. CDR3 size: 13 residues.